This T cell receptor beta chain stems from a study of T cell repertoires in cytomegalovirus infection. Turning to this clonotype: Its antigen is unknown.

TCRdb reanalysed the reads using MiXCR and keeps one entry per CDR3 protein. The data contain hundreds of thousands of distinct CDR3 sequences, 30% to 40% of them singletons. This CDR3 is built from 14 residues. The V end was cut by 1 base, the J end by 0 bases, with 6 bases between. CDR1 is LNHDA and CDR2 is SQIVND in the germline V gene (reference sequence). This material consisted of cultured PBMCs, taken from culture after CMV antigen stimulation. V gene TRBV19 combines with J gene TRBJ1-2; D gene unclear. The sequence was obtained from a human donor in good health (CMV status not recorded). Some clones in this sample may be carry-over from other donors' samples. As DNA, the CDR3 is TGTGCCAGTAGTATAGGTGGAGCTAACTATGGCTACACCTTC. Protein: CASSIGGANYGYTF.